This passage covers 9 T cell receptor beta chains from one sample sequenced in a study of T cell repertoires in aging, cancer and after chemotherapy. TRB rearrangements spanning V, D and J were amplified using mixed TRB-A/B primers. MiXCR, run by TCRdb on the multiplex PCR reads, gives a single entry per CDR3 protein. The sample holds about 13,000 distinct CDR3 sequences, 25% to 30% seen once. The template was genomic DNA from peripheral blood, not RNA. Sequenced input: blood. All receptors come from a human donor with a blood cancer.

In its sample, this clonotype is medium-sized (0.01 to 0.1%). V is TRBV11-1 and J is TRBJ2-3; the D is unclear. Trimming stripped 5 bases from V and 0 bases from J, with 9 bases between. This CDR3 has 14 amino acids. CDR1 is SGHAT and CDR2 is FQDESV in the germline V gene (reference sequence). As DNA, the CDR3 is TGTGCCAGCAGCGCGTTCGGGAGCACAGATACGCAGTATTTT. This encodes CASSAFGSTDTQYF.

This clonotype occurred a few times. The gene calls are TRBV18 and TRBJ2-1; D is ambiguous. This CDR3 contains 15 residues. Germline V CDR1 and CDR2: KGHSH, LQKENI. The ends were cut back, 0 bases at V and 1 base at J, with 7 bases in the middle. CDR3 DNA sequence: TGTGCCAGCTCACCACCAACGGGTTCCTACAATGAGCAGTTCTTC. This gives the protein CASSPPTGSYNEQFF.

J is TRBJ2-3 and V is TRBV20-1, with TRBD1 matching 7 bases. Trimming at V came to 1 base and at J to 3 bases, leaving 4 bases not matched to a gene. The CDR3 runs 14 residues. Germline V CDR1 and CDR2: DFQATT, SNEGSKA (reference sequence). CDR3 nucleotide sequence: TGCAGTGCTAGAGGAGGGACAGTTACAGATACGCAGTATTTT. It specifies CSARGGTVTDTQYF.

Points on this clonotype: Sequence at one end of the junction differs from germline and may be a read error. The genes are TRBV5-6 and TRBJ2-7; no firm D call. The germline CDR1 and CDR2 sequences are SGHDT and YYEEEE. This CDR3 comprises 11 residues. CDR3 protein: CASSNSYEPYF. The CDR3 DNA follows: TGTGCCAGCAGCAATTCCTACGAGCCGTACTTC.

This clonotype came up many times. The gene calls are TRBV5-4 and TRBJ2-5, with 7 bases aligning to TRBD2. Per germline, CDR1 SGHNT and CDR2 YYREEE (reference sequence). The trim removed 0 bases at V and 1 base at J, leaving 0 bases unmatched. This CDR3 is 14 amino acids long. The CDR3 DNA reads as TGTGCCAGCAGCTTGGGACTAGCCCAAGAGACCCAGTACTTC. This encodes CASSLGLAQETQYF.

On this clonotype: Being one base from a much bigger clone, this may be a read error. V and J are TRBV27 and TRBJ2-6; 8 nucleotides line up with TRBD1. Per the germline V gene, CDR1 is MNHEY and CDR2 is SMNVEV (reference sequence). The V gene end was trimmed by 5 bases and the J gene end by 12 bases; junction bases not matched to a gene: 6. The length of the CDR3 is 13 residues. The CDR3 here is CASSGRQGCVLTF. The CDR3 DNA reads as TGTGCCAGCAGTGGACGACAGGGGTGCGTCCTGACTTTC. Drawing the rest from reference TRBV27 and TRBJ2-6, the complete variable domain is EAQVTQNPRYLITVTGKKLTVTCSQNMNHEYMSWYRQDPGLGLRQIYYSMNVEVTDKGDVPEGYKVSRKEKRNFPLILESPSPNQTSLYFCASSGRQGCVLTFGAGSRLTVL.

By share of the sample, this clonotype is medium-sized. The rearrangement links TRBV6-5 to TRBJ1-5; D gene uncertain. The CDR3 loop spans 15 amino acids. Trimming pared 6 bases from V and 5 bases from J, leaving 17 bases between. Germline CDR1 MNHEY, CDR2 SVGAGI. The CDR3 sequence: CASSRIGSDDQPQHF. The CDR3 nucleotides are TGTGCCAGCAGCCGGATCGGGTCCGACGATCAGCCCCAGCATTTT.

This clonotype is deemed medium-sized. The V and J genes are TRBV6-4 and TRBJ2-3; 10 bases match TRBD1. Germline CDR1 and CDR2: MRHNA and SNTAGT. The V segment lost 8 bases and the J segment 1 base; nucleotides outside the gene matches: 6. The CDR3 covers 15 residues. The CDR3 DNA is TGTGCCAGCTCCCGGGACAGGGGCGGCACAGATACGCAGTATTTT. Translation gives CASSRDRGGTDTQYF.

The gene calls are TRBV30 and TRBJ2-5, with 11 bases that match TRBD2. Germline V gives CDR1 GTSNPN, CDR2 SVGIG (reference sequence). The CDR3 covers 12 residues. The CDR3 DNA reads TGTGCACATAGCGGGGGGGCAGAGACCCAGTACTTC. Its protein is CAHSGGAETQYF.